One and the same sample provided the 27 T cell receptor beta chains below, sequenced in a study of blood T cell repertoires in COVID-19. The protocol was immunoSEQ multiplex PCR, while the TCRdb copy is restricted to in-frame clones and leaves out a portion. The table includes approximately 270,000 clones, about nine tenths detected once. The sequencing input was peripheral blood. These receptors originate from a middle-aged man with acute or convalescent COVID-19.

V gene TRBV6-2 or TRBV6-3 combines with J gene TRBJ2-3; TRBD2 matches at 9 bases. The length of the CDR3 is 15 residues. Germline CDR1 reads MNHEY; CDR2 reads SVGEGT. Germline trimming cut 4 bases from V and 3 bases from J; bases unmatched to any gene: 5. The DNA of the CDR3 is TGTGCCAGCAGTTGGGCTAGCGGGGAAACAGATACGCAGTATTTT. Translating it yields CASSWASGETDTQYF.

This clone appeared a few times. This chain connects TRBV6-6 to TRBJ2-7; D not resolved. The CDR3 runs 14 residues. V lost 6 bases, J lost 1 base, and 13 bases lay in between. CDR1 and CDR2 (germline): MNHNY, SVGAGI (reference sequence). CDR3 sequence reads: CASSQPQASYEQYF. DNA for the CDR3: TGTGCCAGCAGCCAACCGCAGGCTTCCTACGAGCAGTACTTC.

J is TRBJ1-4 and V is TRBV29-1; 12 bases fit TRBD1. The V segment lost 6 bases and the J segment 0 bases; nucleotides outside the gene matches: 5. Germline lookup yields CDR1 SQVTM and CDR2 ANQGSEA. The CDR3 has 16 residues. The CDR3: CSVGQGALATNEKLFF. CDR3 bases: TGCAGCGTGGGACAGGGGGCCCTTGCAACTAATGAAAAACTGTTTTTT.

V is TRBV30 and J is TRBJ1-3; D is ambiguous. From germline, CDR1 is GTSNPN and CDR2 SVGIG (reference sequence). Trimming left V 3 bases short and J 7 bases short, with 7 bases between. CDR3 size: 11 residues. CDR3 sequence: CAWSASNTIYF. The CDR3 DNA reads as TGTGCCTGGAGCGCAAGCAACACCATATATTTT.

The rearrangement links TRBV7-6 to TRBJ2-7, with TRBD2 matching over 11 bases. The germline CDR1 and CDR2 sequences are SGHVS and FNYEAQ. V lost 5 bases to trimming and J lost 1 base; unmatched junction nucleotides: 19. This CDR3 has 20 amino acids. CDR3 bases: TGTGCCAGCAGCACCGGTCCCGGGATTAGCGGGGGGGCCGGGTCCTACGAGCAGTACTTC. This codes for CASSTGPGISGGAGSYEQYF.

The genes are TRBV10-3 and TRBJ2-7; D is uncertain. V was shortened by 11 bases and J by 2 bases, with 16 bases between the two germline ends. The CDR3 has 13 residues. Germline V gene data show CDR1 as ENHRY and CDR2 as SYGVKD. CDR3 DNA sequence: TGTGCCGCATCCCGGGTGATAGCCTACGAGCAGTACTTC. Protein sequence: CAASRVIAYEQYF.

The chain recombines TRBV3-1 (or the pseudogene TRBV3-2) with TRBJ2-5, with TRBD2 matching 10 bases. Germline lookup yields CDR1 LGHDT and CDR2 YNNKEL (reference sequence). This CDR3 is 16 amino acids long. The trim removed 1 base at V and 5 bases at J, leaving 7 bases unmatched. The DNA for the CDR3 is TGTGCCAGCAGCCAAGTTTCCAGCGGGGGGGTGGAGACCCAGTACTTC. Protein sequence: CASSQVSSGGVETQYF.

This chain connects TRBV5-1 to TRBJ2-7; no firm D call. Trimming took off 0 bases at V and 1 base at J, with 8 bases between the two ends. CDR1 and CDR2 from the germline V gene are SGHRS and YFSETQ. CDR3 length equals 14 residues. CDR3: CASSLGPTSYEQYF. The CDR3, as DNA: TGCGCCAGCAGCTTGGGACCGACATCCTACGAGCAGTACTTC.

V is TRBV30 and J is TRBJ2-1, with TRBD1 matching over 9 bases. J gave up 6 bases and V 0 bases, and 6 bases lay outside the gene matches. From germline, CDR1 is GTSNPN and CDR2 SVGIG (reference sequence). This CDR3 region has 15 residues. CDR3 amino acids: CAWSVLGQGSNEQFF. Here the CDR3 DNA reads TGTGCCTGGAGTGTACTAGGACAGGGGTCCAATGAGCAGTTCTTC.

This clone was observed once. The chain is built from TRBV6-5 and TRBJ1-2; D remains ambiguous. V was clipped by 0 bases and J by 6 bases, with 14 bases between them. The CDR3 consists of 15 residues. In germline, CDR1 is MNHEY, CDR2 SVGAGI. In DNA form, the CDR3 reads TGTGCCAGCAGTTACTCCGGGGAGTTCAAGAATGGCTACACCTTC. Amino acid sequence: CASSYSGEFKNGYTF.

The V and J genes are TRBV2 and TRBJ2-3, with a possible D match to TRBD1 (6 bases). The germline V and J ends were trimmed by 8 bases and 2 bases, with 14 bases remaining between them. The CDR3 runs 14 residues. Germline CDR1 SNHLY, CDR2 FYNNEI. The CDR3 loop is CASSDRLHTDTQYF. CDR3 nucleotides: TGTGCCAGCTCGGACAGACTCCACACAGATACGCAGTATTTT.

The J gene is TRBJ1-2, the V gene TRBV7-9; TRBD1 matches 8 bases. The V segment lost 5 bases and the J segment 1 base; nucleotides outside the gene matches: 6. There are 15 residues in the CDR3. The germline V gene has CDR1 SEHNR and CDR2 FQNEAQ (reference sequence). The CDR3 sequence: CASSTTGGGNYGYTF. CDR3 nucleotides: TGTGCCAGCAGCACCACAGGGGGGGGTAACTATGGCTACACCTTC.

The rearrangement uses TRBV18 and TRBJ2-7, with TRBD1 matching 7 bases. With 2 bases clipped from V and 6 bases from J, the junction kept 10 bases outside the gene matches. There are 15 residues in the CDR3. CDR1 is KGHSH and CDR2 is LQKENI in the germline V gene. This CDR3 reads CASSPVRSTGSEQYF. CDR3 DNA: TGTGCCAGCTCACCAGTTAGATCGACAGGGTCCGAGCAGTACTTC.

This rearrangement joins TRBV9 to TRBJ1-1; TRBD1 matches at 9 bases. The CDR3 totals 12 residues. Germline assignment: CDR1 SGDLS and CDR2 YYNGEE. V gave up 4 bases and J gave up 11 bases; unmatched junction bases: 6. CDR3: CASSTGTGLAFF. The DNA for the CDR3 is TGTGCCAGCAGCACTGGGACAGGGTTGGCTTTCTTT. The entire variable domain, with the rest obtained from reference TRBV9 and TRBJ1-1, is as follows: DSGVTQTPKHLITATGQRVTLRCSPRSGDLSVYWYQQSLDQGLQFLIQYYNGEERAKGNILERFSAQQFPDLHSELNLSSLELGDSALYFCASSTGTGLAFFGQGTRLTVV.

The J gene is TRBJ1-1, the V gene TRBV12-3 or TRBV12-4; D is unresolved. Trimming pared 3 bases from V and 5 bases from J, leaving 7 bases between. The CDR3 totals 12 residues. CDR3 coding DNA: TGTGCCAGCAGTTTGTTACAAACTGAAGCTTTCTTT. Encoded protein: CASSLLQTEAFF.

The chain joins TRBV10-3 to TRBJ2-1, with D possibly TRBD2 on 7 matching bases. Germline CDR1 is ENHRY and CDR2 is SYGVKD. The CDR3 consists of 16 residues. V was pared by 0 bases and J by 5 bases, with 14 bases between. The CDR3: CAISESIGGADNEQFF. In DNA form, the CDR3 reads TGTGCCATCAGTGAGTCGATTGGGGGGGCAGACAATGAGCAGTTCTTC.

The rearrangement links TRBV2 to TRBJ2-5, with D possibly TRBD1 on 6 matching bases. CDR3 length: 13 residues. CDR1 and CDR2 (germline): SNHLY, FYNNEI. V was clipped by 4 bases and J by 5 bases, with 11 bases between them. The CDR3 nucleotides read TGTGCCAGCAGTGGTGAGGGGGAGGAGACCCAGTACTTC. Its translation: CASSGEGEETQYF. Variable domain in full (rest from reference TRBV2 and TRBJ2-5): EPEVTQTPSHQVTQMGQEVILRCVPISNHLYFYWYRQILGQKVEFLVSFYNNEISEKSEIFDDQFSVERPDGSNFTLKIRSTKLEDSAMYFCASSGEGEETQYFGPGTRLLVL.

The genes are TRBV10-2 and TRBJ1-2; the match to TRBD1 covers 7 bases. V dropped 11 bases and J dropped 5; count of bases not matched to a gene: 8. Germline V gives CDR1 WSHSY, CDR2 SAAADI. The CDR3 length is 12 residues. The CDR3 nucleotides read TGCGCCGTTCTGGGACAGAATTATGGCTACACCTTC. Translating gives CAVLGQNYGYTF.

The chain carries TRBV19 and TRBJ1-3, with 7 bases identical to TRBD1. This CDR3 comprises 14 residues. CDR1 is LNHDA, CDR2 SQIVND, per germline (reference sequence). V dropped 10 bases and J dropped 0; count of bases not matched to a gene: 6. CDR3 sequence (DNA): TGTGCCACTCAGGACAGGAGCTCTGGAAACACCATATATTTT. Residues: CATQDRSSGNTIYF. Supplemented by reference TRBV19 and TRBJ1-3, the full variable domain reads DGGITQSPKYLFRKEGQNVTLSCEQNLNHDAMYWYRQDPGQGLRLIYYSQIVNDFQKGDIAEGYSVSREKKESFPLTVTSAQKNPTAFYLCATQDRSSGNTIYFGEGSWLTVV.

This clone was counted between two and nine times. The V and J genes are TRBV20-1 and TRBJ1-2; 8 bases agree with TRBD1. The CDR3 length is 14 residues. Germline CDR1 DFQATT, CDR2 SNEGSKA (reference sequence). V lost 3 bases and J lost 5; bases outside the gene matches: 8. This CDR3 is CSASAGGAEYGYTF. The CDR3 DNA follows: TGCAGTGCTAGTGCAGGGGGCGCTGAATATGGCTACACCTTC.

Comments on this clone: The junction shows a germline mismatch at one end, possibly a read error. The chain uses TRBV7-7 and TRBJ2-5; 10 bases are a match to TRBD2. This CDR3 comprises 16 residues. Per the germline V gene, CDR1 is SSHAT and CDR2 is FNYEAQ (reference sequence). CDR3 coding DNA: TGTGCTAGCAGCTTAGCGAAAGCGGGGGGGCAAGAGACCCAGTACTTC. Translation: CASSLAKAGGQETQYF.

The rearrangement joins TRBV3-1 (or the pseudogene TRBV3-2) to TRBJ1-2, with D unresolved. V lost 5 bases to trimming and J lost 2 bases, with 15 bases between them. The CDR3 has 15 amino acids. Looked up from germline, CDR1 is LGHDT and CDR2 is YNNKEL (reference sequence). This CDR3 is CASSWVGLQNYGYTF. The CDR3 DNA is TGTGCCAGCAGCTGGGTCGGACTGCAAAACTATGGCTACACCTTC.

The CDR3 coding sequence is TGTGCCAGCAGTGAAAAAAGCACAGCGGGGCAGCCCCAGCATTTT. It encodes CASSEKSTAGQPQHF. This rearrangement joins TRBV2 to TRBJ1-5; D gene ambiguous. CDR3 length equals 15 residues. Trimming took off 2 bases at V and 7 bases at J, with 15 bases between the two ends. Germline CDR1 is SNHLY and CDR2 is FYNNEI.

As concerns this clone: The same CDR3 arises from other DNA sequences in this sample as well. J is TRBJ1-5 and V is TRBV2; D gene ambiguous. The CDR3 loop spans 14 amino acids. V lost 3 bases and J lost 2, with 8 bases in between. Germline loops: CDR1 SNHLY, CDR2 FYNNEI. CDR3 coding DNA: TGTGCCAGCAGTGAGGGAGGCGGCAATCAGCCCCAGCATTTT. It translates to CASSEGGGNQPQHF. The whole variable domain, filled in from reference TRBV2 and TRBJ1-5, reads EPEVTQTPSHQVTQMGQEVILRCVPISNHLYFYWYRQILGQKVEFLVSFYNNEISEKSEIFDDQFSVERPDGSNFTLKIRSTKLEDSAMYFCASSEGGGNQPQHFGDGTRLSIL.

The V and J genes are TRBV5-6 and TRBJ1-2; D remains unclear. The V and J ends lost 3 bases and 8 bases respectively, with 11 bases between them. Germline lookup yields CDR1 SGHDT and CDR2 YYEEEE. The CDR3 consists of 12 residues. The DNA of the CDR3 is TGTGCCAGCAGCTGGGCGGGGTTGGGCTACACCTTC. This encodes CASSWAGLGYTF.

As for this clone: The same CDR3 also results from other DNA sequences found in this sample. This chain links TRBV7-9 with TRBJ1-1; 8 bases map to TRBD1. The length of the CDR3 is 13 residues. The junction had 3 bases not matched to a gene; V was cut back by 4 bases and J by 5 bases. The germline CDR1 and CDR2 sequences are SEHNR and FQNEAQ (reference sequence). The CDR3 bases are TGTGCCAGCAGCTCACAGGGGGGTACTGAAGCTTTCTTT. Its protein is CASSSQGGTEAFF.

This chain links TRBV29-1 with TRBJ2-3, with 7 nucleotides matching TRBD2. This CDR3 has 13 residues. From germline, CDR1 is SQVTM and CDR2 ANQGSEA. The V and J ends lost 4 bases and 2 bases, in that order; junction bases with no gene match: 3. CDR3 coding DNA: TGCAGCGTTGCAGCGGGGAACACAGATACGCAGTATTTT. Amino acid sequence: CSVAAGNTDTQYF.